This entry lists 24 T cell receptor beta chains sequenced from one sample in a study of metastatic and nonmetastatic thyroid tumors. With MiXCR, TCRdb reprocessed the PCR reads. In the table there are tens of thousands of clones, around 15% of which are singletons. Every patient was untreated before thyroid surgery. Source material: blood. The receptors derive from a female donor with papillary thyroid cancer or a benign thyroid nodule (not recorded which). Some clones in this sample may be carry-over from other donors' samples.

This clone was counted ten times or more. The genes are TRBV4-3 and TRBJ2-1, with D unresolved. Germline CDR1 reads LGHNA; CDR2 reads YSLEER. The CDR3 is 16 residues long. V shed 0 bases and J shed 4 bases, with 13 bases lying between them. As DNA, the CDR3 is TGCGCCAGCAGCCAAGAACGTAAGGTCGCATACAATGAGCAGTTCTTC. Translated, it gives CASSQERKVAYNEQFF.

This clone was recorded at least ten times. The same CDR3 can be traced to other DNA sequences in this sample. The chain joins TRBV14 to TRBJ2-5; 10 bases map to TRBD2. Trimming cost V 1 base and J 5 bases; bases outside gene matches: 4. CDR1 and CDR2 (germline): SGHDN, FVKESK. The CDR3 is 15 residues long. The CDR3 sequence: CASSQAASGSETQYF. In DNA, the CDR3 is TGTGCCAGCAGCCAAGCAGCTAGCGGGAGCGAGACCCAGTACTTC.

This clone has ten or more counts. One junction end does not reproduce the germline sequence, and a read error may be involved. This chain links TRBV27 with TRBJ2-7; TRBD1 agrees at 9 bases. The germline V gene encodes CDR1 MNHEY and CDR2 SMNVEV (reference sequence). The CDR3 runs 14 residues. This CDR3 reads CASSEPGQGHEQCF. The CDR3 bases are TGTGCCAGCAGTGAACCGGGACAGGGACACGAGCAGTGCTTC.

Ten or more counts support this clone. The V gene is TRBV20-1, the J gene TRBJ2-3; tentative D call: TRBD2 (5 bases). The CDR3 spans 16 residues. Germline lookup yields CDR1 DFQATT and CDR2 SNEGSKA (reference sequence). Trimming shortened V by 3 bases and J by 1 base, and 17 bases separated the two germline ends. The CDR3 nucleotides are TGCAGTGCTAGGCCCGGGATTGACGGCGGCACAGATACGCAGTATTTT. Translating it yields CSARPGIDGGTDTQYF.

The sample holds many counts of this clone. The V and J genes are TRBV20-1 and TRBJ2-5, with 11 bases fitting TRBD2. Trimming cost V 2 bases and J 7 bases; bases outside gene matches: 6. This CDR3 has 14 amino acids. Germline assignment: CDR1 DFQATT and CDR2 SNEGSKA (reference sequence). The CDR3 coding sequence is TGCAGTGCTAGAAGTCTTAGCGGGAGGGGGACCCAGTACTTC. This gives the protein CSARSLSGRGTQYF.

The sample holds many counts of this clone. The CDR3 protein is CASSEGSRIRGETQYF. In nucleotides, the CDR3 is TGTGCCAGCAGTGAGGGTTCCAGGATTCGTGGGGAGACCCAGTACTTC. This chain connects TRBV2 to TRBJ2-5; D is unresolved. Germline values: CDR1 SNHLY, CDR2 FYNNEI. V was pared by 3 bases and J by 5 bases, with 19 bases between. The CDR3 extends over 16 amino acids.

V and J are TRBV4-3 and TRBJ2-7, with D perhaps matching TRBD1 or TRBD2 (5 bases each). This CDR3 has 14 amino acids. Trimming took 3 bases from V and 3 from J, leaving 12 bases between them. Per germline, CDR1 LGHNA and CDR2 YSLEER. The CDR3 protein is CASSQSPGSYEQYF. The CDR3 DNA is TGCGCCAGCAGCCAGTCCCCAGGGAGCTACGAGCAGTACTTC.

This clone is a singleton in its sample. At one end the junction does not follow the germline gene, possibly because of a read error. This rearrangement joins TRBV7-9 to TRBJ1-2, with TRBD1 as a possible D gene (5 bases). Germline values: CDR1 SEHNR, CDR2 FQNEAQ (reference sequence). The CDR3 totals 14 residues. CDR3 DNA: TGTGCCAGCATCTTATCGGGATCGGGGGATGGCTACACCTTC. This translates into CASILSGSGDGYTF. Filled out from reference TRBV7-9 and TRBJ1-2, the complete variable domain reads DTGVSQNPRHKITKRGQNVTFRCDPISEHNRLYWYRQTLGQGPEFLTYFQNEAQLEKSRLLSDRFSAERPKGSFSTLEIQRTEQGDSAMYLCASILSGSGDGYTFGSGTRLTVV.

This clone was observed many times. The V gene is TRBV18, the J gene TRBJ2-5, with 9 bases fitting TRBD2. The length of the CDR3 is 15 residues. The trim removed 6 bases at V and 7 bases at J, leaving 12 bases unmatched. CDR1 is KGHSH, CDR2 LQKENI, per germline. The CDR3 region has the DNA TGTGCCAGCTCCCCGGTGCGGGAGGGTGGTCGGACCCAGTACTTC. Amino acid sequence: CASSPVREGGRTQYF.

This clone was detected many times. This chain uses TRBV5-6 with TRBJ2-3; D could derive from TRBD1 or TRBD2 (5 bases each). The CDR3 runs to 16 residues. The V end was cut by 4 bases, the J end by 2 bases, with 17 bases between. Germline CDR1 and CDR2: SGHDT and YYEEEE. For the CDR3, the DNA is TGTGCCAGCAGCGCAATCAGGGAGCATTACACAGATACGCAGTATTTT. Its translation: CASSAIREHYTDTQYF.

The V call is TRBV20-1, the J call TRBJ1-5; 9 bases are shared with TRBD1. The germline CDR1 and CDR2 sequences are DFQATT and SNEGSKA (reference sequence). The CDR3 runs to 14 residues. V shed 4 bases and J 2 bases; nucleotides not matched to a gene: 3. The CDR3 DNA reads as TGCAGTGCTATGACAGGGGGAGGCAATCAGCCCCAGCATTTT. Amino acid sequence: CSAMTGGGNQPQHF.

At least ten counts were recorded for this clone. J is TRBJ1-2 and V is TRBV28, with 7 bases identical to TRBD1. The germline V gene has CDR1 MDHEN and CDR2 SYDVKM. The V segment lost 4 bases and the J segment 3 bases; nucleotides outside the gene matches: 11. The CDR3 spans 16 residues. The CDR3 reads CASSSTTGLGYYGYTF. Written as DNA, the CDR3 is TGTGCCAGCAGTTCCACGACAGGGTTGGGATACTATGGCTACACCTTC.

The sample holds many counts of this clone. The J gene is TRBJ2-1, the V gene TRBV20-1; D may be TRBD2 (5 bases). The CDR3 loop spans 16 amino acids. Germline CDR1 is DFQATT and CDR2 is SNEGSKA (reference sequence). Trimming removed 4 bases at V and 9 bases at J, with 25 bases between. For the CDR3, the DNA is TGCAGTGCTAAGGGTGGGCTAGCCGCCCCGGTGGGTGAGCAGTTCTTC. Amino acids: CSAKGGLAAPVGEQFF.

This clone was counted many times. The genes are TRBV28 and TRBJ2-1; TRBD2 aligns across 8 bases. The CDR3 runs to 15 residues. Germline V gene lookup returns CDR1 MDHEN and CDR2 SYDVKM. The V and J ends lost 8 bases and 4 bases, in that order; junction bases with no gene match: 10. In nucleotides, the CDR3 is TGTGCCAGCTTCTCCGGGACTAGGGGTTACAATGAGCAGTTCTTC. Translation: CASFSGTRGYNEQFF.

Within the sample, this clone is medium-sized (0.01 to 0.1%). The chain is built from TRBV20-1 and TRBJ2-7, with 7 bases aligning to TRBD1. Germline V CDR1 and CDR2: DFQATT, SNEGSKA (reference sequence). V trimming: 6 bases; J trimming: 2 bases; junction bases outside the gene matches: 10. This CDR3 contains 14 residues. For the CDR3, the DNA is TGCAGTGCCAAACCGGGACAGCCAACCTACGAGCAGTACTTC. This codes for CSAKPGQPTYEQYF.

This clone was observed many times. The rearrangement uses TRBV28 and TRBJ2-4; 8 bases line up with TRBD2. CDR1 and CDR2 (germline): MDHEN, SYDVKM. The length of the CDR3 is 14 residues. The J segment lost 4 bases and the V segment lost 4 bases, leaving 3 bases of the junction unmatched. For the CDR3, the DNA is TGTGCCAGCAGTTCAGCGGGAGTTAAAAACATTCAGTACTTC. Amino acid sequence: CASSSAGVKNIQYF.

By share of the sample, this clone is medium-sized (0.01 to 0.1%). V usage is TRBV20-1 and J usage is TRBJ1-2, with 8 nucleotides matching TRBD1. Trimming cost V 5 bases and J 4 bases; bases outside gene matches: 9. The CDR3 is 14 residues long. CDR1 and CDR2 (germline): DFQATT, SNEGSKA (reference sequence). CDR3 nucleotide sequence: TGCAGTGCTCATGGACAGGGCCATTCCTATGGCTACACCTTC. Encoded protein: CSAHGQGHSYGYTF.

This clone has a handful of counts. The chain carries TRBV10-3 and TRBJ2-1; a weak D match, TRBD1 (8 bases). Germline loops: CDR1 ENHRY, CDR2 SYGVKD. This CDR3 contains 13 residues. V lost 8 bases, J lost 7 bases, and 15 bases lay in between. CDR3 sequence reads: CAIRTGRENEQFF. Here the CDR3 DNA reads TGTGCCATCCGGACAGGGAGGGAGAATGAGCAGTTCTTC.

The chain uses TRBV11-2 and TRBJ2-7, with 14 bases identical to TRBD2. This CDR3 is 19 amino acids long. V was clipped by 1 base and J by 2 bases; unmatched bases: 10. Germline V gene sequence: CDR1 SGHAT, CDR2 FQNNGV. CDR3 region: CASSLVGPGLAGEPYEQYF. In DNA, the CDR3 is TGTGCCAGCAGCTTAGTAGGCCCGGGACTAGCGGGAGAACCCTACGAGCAGTACTTC.

J is TRBJ1-5 and V is TRBV6-5, with TRBD1 matching 7 bases. The V and J ends lost 1 base and 7 bases, in that order; junction bases with no gene match: 4. The CDR3 extends over 14 amino acids. Germline assignment: CDR1 MNHEY and CDR2 SVGAGI. CDR3 DNA sequence: TGTGCCAGCAGTTACTTGGGGGACAGACAGCCCCAGCATTTT. Residues: CASSYLGDRQPQHF.

This clone was observed at least ten times. The chain carries TRBV7-9 and TRBJ2-7, with 8 positions matching TRBD1. Germline assignment: CDR1 SEHNR and CDR2 FQNEAQ (reference sequence). V trimming: 5 bases; J trimming: 2 bases; junction bases outside the gene matches: 8. The CDR3 is made up of 15 amino acids. The CDR3 reads CASSATGGATYEQYF. The CDR3 nucleotides read TGTGCCAGCAGCGCAACAGGGGGTGCCACCTACGAGCAGTACTTC.

This clone was detected ten times or more. The CDR3 spells CASSSVVIGETQYF. CDR3 sequence (DNA): TGTGCCAGCAGCTCTGTTGTTATCGGGGAGACCCAGTACTTC. The chain links TRBV7-8 to TRBJ2-5, with D uncertain. Germline values: CDR1 SGHVS, CDR2 FQNEAQ. The CDR3 totals 14 residues. Between the trimmed V and J ends, which lost 4 bases and 5 bases, there was a span of 14 bases.

The sample holds a few counts of this clone. This may be a read error: a much more frequent sequence differs by one nucleotide. The V and J genes are TRBV7-8 and TRBJ2-5, with D uncertain. This CDR3 spans 14 amino acids. Germline lookup yields CDR1 SGHVS and CDR2 FQNEAQ. The CDR3 here is CASSLGGQIETQHF. The DNA of the CDR3 is TGTGCCAGCAGCTTAGGTGGTCAGATAGAGACCCAGCACTTC.

This clone appeared many times. V is TRBV20-1 and J is TRBJ2-1; TRBD2 matches at 7 bases. This CDR3 is built from 17 residues. After removal of 1 base from V and 0 bases from J, the junction contained 9 bases not matched to a gene. Germline lookup yields CDR1 DFQATT and CDR2 SNEGSKA (reference sequence). The CDR3 protein is CSARGGSLAVSYNEQFF. The CDR3 region has the DNA TGCAGTGCTAGAGGGGGGAGTCTAGCGGTCTCCTACAATGAGCAGTTCTTC.